Each of the 3 T cell receptor beta chains below was sequenced from the same sample in a study of shared clonotypes between healthy human individuals. Measured with immunoSEQ multiplex PCR; TCRdb has only the in-frame clones, and not every one. The table records under 850,000 clones, approximately 92% of them present only once. Naive CD8 isolation took CD45RO-negative cells positively selected for CCR7 and excluded terminally differentiated effector memory CD45RA+ cells. Sequenced input: naive CD8+ T cells sorted from blood. The receptors derive from a man aged 25-40 years in good health.

V usage is TRBV19 and J usage is TRBJ2-3, with D possibly being TRBD2 (5 bases). Trimming stripped 3 bases from V and 6 bases from J, with 10 bases between. The germline V gene has CDR1 LNHDA and CDR2 SQIVND (reference sequence). The CDR3 extends over 13 amino acids. DNA of the CDR3: TGTGCCAGTAGTATTGGAGGAATGGATACGCAGTATTTT. Translating gives CASSIGGMDTQYF.

The chain is built from TRBV9 and TRBJ2-7; 9 bases line up with TRBD1. The germline CDR1 and CDR2 sequences are SGDLS and YYNGEE. J gave up 5 bases and V 0 bases, and 6 bases lay outside the gene matches. The CDR3 covers 15 residues. This CDR3 is CASSVVGDRVHEQYF. The CDR3 region has the DNA TGTGCCAGCAGCGTAGTAGGGGACAGGGTTCACGAGCAGTACTTC. Using reference TRBV9 and TRBJ2-7 for the parts outside the CDR3, the full variable domain is DSGVTQTPKHLITATGQRVTLRCSPRSGDLSVYWYQQSLDQGLQFLIQYYNGEERAKGNILERFSAQQFPDLHSELNLSSLELGDSALYFCASSVVGDRVHEQYFGPGTRLTVT.

The chain links TRBV7-9 to TRBJ2-3, with 8 bases fitting TRBD2. J was trimmed by 6 bases and V by 4 bases; bases with no gene match: 3. The CDR3 loop spans 13 amino acids. The germline gives CDR1 SEHNR, CDR2 FQNEAQ (reference sequence). The CDR3 reads CASSSSGPDTQYF. The CDR3, as DNA: TGTGCCAGCAGCTCTAGCGGGCCCGATACGCAGTATTTT.